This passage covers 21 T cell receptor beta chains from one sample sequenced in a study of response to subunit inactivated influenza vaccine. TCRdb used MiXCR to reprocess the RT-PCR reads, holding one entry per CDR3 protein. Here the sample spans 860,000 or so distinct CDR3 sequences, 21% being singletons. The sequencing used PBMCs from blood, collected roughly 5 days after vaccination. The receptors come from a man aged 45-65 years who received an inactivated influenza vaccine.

CDR3 amino acids: CASSKDPQNTGELFF. CDR3 sequence (DNA): TGTGCCAGCAGCAAGGACCCTCAGAACACCGGGGAGCTGTTTTTT. The chain is built from TRBV5-6 and TRBJ2-2; D uncertain. CDR3 length equals 15 residues. V was clipped by 4 bases and J by 1 base, with 11 bases between them. Germline V gene lookup returns CDR1 SGHDT and CDR2 YYEEEE.

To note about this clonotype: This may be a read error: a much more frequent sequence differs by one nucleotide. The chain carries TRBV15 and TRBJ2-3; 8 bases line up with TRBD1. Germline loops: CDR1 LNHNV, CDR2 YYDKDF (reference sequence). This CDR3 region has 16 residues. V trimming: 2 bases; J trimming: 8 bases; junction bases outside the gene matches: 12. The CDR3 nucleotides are TGTGCCACCAGCAGATCTCCGACAGGGGATGGGGTTACGCAGTATTTT. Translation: CATSRSPTGDGVTQYF.

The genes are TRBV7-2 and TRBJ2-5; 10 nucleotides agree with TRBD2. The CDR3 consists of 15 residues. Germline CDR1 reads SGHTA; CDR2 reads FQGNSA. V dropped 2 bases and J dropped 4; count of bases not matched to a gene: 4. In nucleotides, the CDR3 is TGTGCCAGCAGCTTACTAGCGGGGGATATAGAGACCCAGTACTTC. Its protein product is CASSLLAGDIETQYF.

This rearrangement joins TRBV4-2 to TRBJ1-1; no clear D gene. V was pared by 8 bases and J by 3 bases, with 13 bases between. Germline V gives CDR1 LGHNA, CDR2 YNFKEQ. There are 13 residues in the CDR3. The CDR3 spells CASVPSEDTEAFF. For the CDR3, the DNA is TGTGCCAGCGTACCTTCGGAGGACACTGAAGCTTTCTTT.

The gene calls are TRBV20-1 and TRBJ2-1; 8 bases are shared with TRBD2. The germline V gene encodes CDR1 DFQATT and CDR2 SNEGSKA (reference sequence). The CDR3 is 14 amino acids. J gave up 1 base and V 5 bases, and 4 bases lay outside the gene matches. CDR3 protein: CSAGGGRSYNEQFF. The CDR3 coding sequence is TGCAGTGCTGGCGGGGGGAGGTCCTACAATGAGCAGTTCTTC.

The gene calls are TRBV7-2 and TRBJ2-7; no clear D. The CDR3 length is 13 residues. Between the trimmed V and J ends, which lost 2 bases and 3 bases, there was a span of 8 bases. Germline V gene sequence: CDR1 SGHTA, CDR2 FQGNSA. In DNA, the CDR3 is TGTGCCAGCAGCTTAACAAACGACTACGAGCAGTACTTC. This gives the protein CASSLTNDYEQYF.

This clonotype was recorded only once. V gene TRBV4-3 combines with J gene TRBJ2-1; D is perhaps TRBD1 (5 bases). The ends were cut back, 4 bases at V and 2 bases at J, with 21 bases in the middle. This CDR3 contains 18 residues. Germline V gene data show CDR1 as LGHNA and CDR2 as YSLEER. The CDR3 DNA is TGCGCCAGCAGCCCCTATACAGGTTCTAGGGTGCCCTACAATGAGCAGTTCTTC. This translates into CASSPYTGSRVPYNEQFF.

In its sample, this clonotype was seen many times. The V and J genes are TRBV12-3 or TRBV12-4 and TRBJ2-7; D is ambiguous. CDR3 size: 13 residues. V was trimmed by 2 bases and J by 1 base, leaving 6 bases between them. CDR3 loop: CASSLNPSYEQYF. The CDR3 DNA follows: TGTGCCAGCAGTTTAAATCCATCCTACGAGCAGTACTTC.

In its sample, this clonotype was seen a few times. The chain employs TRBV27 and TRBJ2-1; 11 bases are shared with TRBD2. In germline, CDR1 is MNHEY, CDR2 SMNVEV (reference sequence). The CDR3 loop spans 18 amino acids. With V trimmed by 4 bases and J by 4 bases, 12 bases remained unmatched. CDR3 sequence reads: CASSSTRYGTSGYNEQFF. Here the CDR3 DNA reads TGTGCCAGCAGTTCGACGCGTTACGGGACTAGCGGTTACAATGAGCAGTTCTTC.

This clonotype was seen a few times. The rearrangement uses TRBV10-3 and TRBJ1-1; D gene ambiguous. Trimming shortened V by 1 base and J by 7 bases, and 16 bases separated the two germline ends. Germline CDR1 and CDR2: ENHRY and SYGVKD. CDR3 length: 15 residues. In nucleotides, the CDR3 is TGTGCCATCAGTGAGTTCTCCCTTGGTCCAGATGAAGCTTTCTTT. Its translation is CAISEFSLGPDEAFF.

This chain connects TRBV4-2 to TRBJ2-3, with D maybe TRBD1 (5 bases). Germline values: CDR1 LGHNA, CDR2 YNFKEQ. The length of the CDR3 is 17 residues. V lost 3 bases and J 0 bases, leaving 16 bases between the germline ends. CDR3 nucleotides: TGTGCCAGCAGCCAGGCCCCGTTTGGGGCTAGCACAGATACGCAGTATTTT. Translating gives CASSQAPFGASTDTQYF.

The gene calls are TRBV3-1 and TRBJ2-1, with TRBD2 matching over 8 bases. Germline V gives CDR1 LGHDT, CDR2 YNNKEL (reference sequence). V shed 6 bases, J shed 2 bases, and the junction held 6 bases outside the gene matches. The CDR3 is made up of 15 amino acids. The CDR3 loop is CASSRSGTTYNEQFF. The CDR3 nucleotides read TGTGCCAGCAGTCGTAGCGGGACCACCTACAATGAGCAGTTCTTC.

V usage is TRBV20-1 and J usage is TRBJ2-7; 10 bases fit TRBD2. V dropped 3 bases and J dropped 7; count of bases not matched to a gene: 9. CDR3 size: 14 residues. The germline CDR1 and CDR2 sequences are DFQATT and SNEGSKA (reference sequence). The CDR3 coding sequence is TGCAGTGCTAGTCCCGCTAGCGGGAGTAAGGAGCAGTACTTC. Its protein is CSASPASGSKEQYF.

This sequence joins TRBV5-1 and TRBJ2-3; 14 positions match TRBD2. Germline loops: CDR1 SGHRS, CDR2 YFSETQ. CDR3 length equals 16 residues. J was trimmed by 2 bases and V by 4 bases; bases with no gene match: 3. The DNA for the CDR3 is TGCGCCAGCAGCGGACTAGCGGGAGGCACCACAGATACGCAGTATTTT. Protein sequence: CASSGLAGGTTDTQYF. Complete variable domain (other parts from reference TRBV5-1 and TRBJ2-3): KAGVTQTPRYLIKTRGQQVTLSCSPISGHRSVSWYQQTPGQGLQFLFEYFSETQRNKGNFPGRFSGRQFSNSRSEMNVSTLELGDSALYLCASSGLAGGTTDTQYFGPGTRLTVL.

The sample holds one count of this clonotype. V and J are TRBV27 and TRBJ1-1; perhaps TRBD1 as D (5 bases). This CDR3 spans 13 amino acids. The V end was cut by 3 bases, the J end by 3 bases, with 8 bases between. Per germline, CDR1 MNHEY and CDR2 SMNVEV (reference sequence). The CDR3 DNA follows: TGTGCCAGCAGTTTCGGGGGGTACACTGAAGCTTTCTTT. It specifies CASSFGGYTEAFF.

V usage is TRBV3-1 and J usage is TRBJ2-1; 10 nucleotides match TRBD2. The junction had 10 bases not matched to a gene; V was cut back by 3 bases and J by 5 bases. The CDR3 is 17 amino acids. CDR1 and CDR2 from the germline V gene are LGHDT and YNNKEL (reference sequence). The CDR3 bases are TGTGCCAGCAGCCAGGCCGTGCGACTAGCGGGCAACAATGAGCAGTTCTTC. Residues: CASSQAVRLAGNNEQFF.

The CDR3 loop is CATRRGGEDHYNEQFF. The CDR3 DNA follows: TGTGCCACCAGACGTGGGGGCGAGGACCATTACAATGAGCAGTTCTTC. The genes are TRBV24-1 and TRBJ2-1; the D gene is possibly TRBD1 (6 bases). The germline CDR1 and CDR2 sequences are KGHDR and SFDVKD. The CDR3 is 16 amino acids. Trimming cost V 7 bases and J 4 bases, with 19 bases left between them.

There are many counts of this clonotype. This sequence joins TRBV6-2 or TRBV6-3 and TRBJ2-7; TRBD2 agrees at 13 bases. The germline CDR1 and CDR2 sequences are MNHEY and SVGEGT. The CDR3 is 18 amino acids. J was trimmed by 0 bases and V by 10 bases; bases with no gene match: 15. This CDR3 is CATDPGTSGARSSYEQYF. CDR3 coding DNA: TGTGCCACCGACCCCGGGACTAGCGGGGCTAGGAGCTCCTACGAGCAGTACTTC.

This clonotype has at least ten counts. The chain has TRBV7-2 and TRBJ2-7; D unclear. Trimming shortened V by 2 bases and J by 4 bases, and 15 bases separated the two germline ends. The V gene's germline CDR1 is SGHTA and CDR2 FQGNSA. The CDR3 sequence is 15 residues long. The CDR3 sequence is CASSLTLFRNYEQYF. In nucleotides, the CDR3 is TGTGCCAGCAGCTTAACTCTTTTCAGAAATTACGAGCAGTACTTC.

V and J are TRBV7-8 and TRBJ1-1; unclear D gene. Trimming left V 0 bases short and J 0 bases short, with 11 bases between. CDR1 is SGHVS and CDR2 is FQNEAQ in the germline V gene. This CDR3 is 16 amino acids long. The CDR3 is CASSLASRTLNTEAFF. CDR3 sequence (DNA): TGTGCCAGCAGCTTAGCGTCCAGGACTTTGAACACTGAAGCTTTCTTT. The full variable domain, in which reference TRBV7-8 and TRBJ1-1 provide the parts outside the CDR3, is GAGVSQSPRYKVAKRGQDVALRCDPISGHVSLFWYQQALGQGPEFLTYFQNEAQLDKSGLPSDRFFAERPEGSVSTLKIQRTQQEDSAVYLCASSLASRTLNTEAFFGQGTRLTVV.

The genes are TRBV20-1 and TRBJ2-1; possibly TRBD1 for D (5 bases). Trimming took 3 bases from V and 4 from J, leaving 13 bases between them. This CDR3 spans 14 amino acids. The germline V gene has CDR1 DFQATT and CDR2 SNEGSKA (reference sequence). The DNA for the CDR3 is TGCAGTGCTAGGCCTCAGGGCTATTACAATGAGCAGTTCTTC. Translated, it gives CSARPQGYYNEQFF.